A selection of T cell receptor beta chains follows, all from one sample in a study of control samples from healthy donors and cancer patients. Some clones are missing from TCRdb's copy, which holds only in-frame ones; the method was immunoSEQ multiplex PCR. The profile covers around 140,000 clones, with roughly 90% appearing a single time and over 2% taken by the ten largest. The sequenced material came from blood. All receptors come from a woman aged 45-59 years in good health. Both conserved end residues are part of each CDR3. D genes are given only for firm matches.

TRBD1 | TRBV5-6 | CASSLPTGEGYTF
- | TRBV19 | CASSIEGLQNTEAFF
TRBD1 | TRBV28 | CASKGGMGGQGNYEQYF
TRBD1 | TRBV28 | CASSSKPGQQYEQYF
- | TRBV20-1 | CSASSDSFSGNTIYF
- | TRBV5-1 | CASSLEEGKLFF
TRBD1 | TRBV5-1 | CASSLEGQSGQPQHF
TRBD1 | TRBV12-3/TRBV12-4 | CASRATGYFALHF
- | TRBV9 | CASSVASGTDTQYF
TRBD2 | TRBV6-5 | CASRASGDADTQYF
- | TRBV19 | CASKGEWPETQYF
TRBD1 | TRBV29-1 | CSAYAGTGYNEQFF
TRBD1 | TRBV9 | CASSQGTGVNEKLFF
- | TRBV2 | CASSVTGLQGYTF